The 10 T cell receptor beta chains reported below all come from one sample, sequenced in a study of shared clonotypes between healthy human individuals. Data came from immunoSEQ multiplex PCR; TCRdb stores just in-frame clones and leaves some out. The data contain some 350,000 clones, around 67% of them singletons. The sequenced material came from memory CD4+ T cells sorted from blood. Subset specified: CD45RA-negative fraction. These receptor sequences come from a man aged 25-45 years in good health.

Regarding this clone: The same CDR3 can be traced to other DNA sequences in this sample. The chain joins TRBV4-1 to TRBJ2-7, with TRBD1 matching over 11 bases. The CDR3 consists of 14 residues. The trim removed 5 bases at V and 3 bases at J, leaving 3 bases unmatched. Germline V CDR1 and CDR2: MGHRA, YSYEKL. CDR3 nucleotide sequence: TGCGCCAGCAGCTCCGGGACAGGGGGCTACGAGCAGTACTTC. Amino acids: CASSSGTGGYEQYF.

V is TRBV10-2 and J is TRBJ2-2; TRBD2 agrees at 10 bases. J was trimmed by 7 bases and V by 7 bases; bases with no gene match: 15. The germline V gene has CDR1 WSHSY and CDR2 SAAADI. This CDR3 spans 17 amino acids. The CDR3 nucleotides are TGCGCCAGCAATCGGGTCTCTAGCGGGAGTATAGTCGGGGAGCTGTTTTTT. This translates into CASNRVSSGSIVGELFF.

This CDR3 is CASRREQGFGQPQHF. CDR3 nucleotides: TGTGCCAGCAGACGAGAACAGGGGTTCGGTCAGCCCCAGCATTTT. The chain has TRBV6-5 and TRBJ1-5; 7 bases align to TRBD1. CDR3 length: 15 amino acids. J was trimmed by 6 bases and V by 6 bases; bases with no gene match: 11. Per the germline V gene, CDR1 is MNHEY and CDR2 is SVGAGI.

The J gene is TRBJ2-2, the V gene TRBV18; no firm D call. Looked up from germline, CDR1 is KGHSH and CDR2 is LQKENI. This CDR3 is 13 amino acids long. V gave up 7 bases and J gave up 2 bases, with 8 bases separating them. CDR3 in amino acids: CASFSLNTGELFF. The CDR3 DNA reads TGTGCCAGCTTCTCCCTCAACACCGGGGAGCTGTTTTTT.

The genes are TRBV6-6 and TRBJ2-1; perhaps TRBD2 as D (5 bases). Germline V gives CDR1 MNHNY, CDR2 SVGAGI (reference sequence). V shed 2 bases and J shed 10 bases, with 12 bases lying between them. This CDR3 contains 13 residues. The CDR3 spells CASSYLGRREQFF. The CDR3, as DNA: TGTGCCAGCAGTTACCTCGGACGGAGGGAGCAGTTCTTC.

The V call is TRBV7-7, the J call TRBJ1-2; D remains ambiguous. The CDR3 totals 13 residues. In germline, CDR1 is SSHAT, CDR2 FNYEAQ (reference sequence). Trimming shortened V by 3 bases and J by 4 bases, and 9 bases separated the two germline ends. The CDR3 reads CASSLAQIYGYTF. The CDR3 coding sequence is TGTGCCAGCAGCTTGGCTCAAATCTATGGCTACACCTTC.

The genes are TRBV7-9 and TRBJ1-5; perhaps TRBD1 as D (5 bases). This CDR3 is 13 amino acids long. Germline values: CDR1 SEHNR, CDR2 FQNEAQ (reference sequence). V was trimmed by 4 bases and J by 2 bases, leaving 6 bases between them. CDR3 in amino acids: CASSSQGNQPQHF. In nucleotides, the CDR3 is TGTGCCAGCAGCTCACAGGGCAATCAGCCCCAGCATTTT.

This clone was seen a handful of times. The V call is TRBV6-6, the J call TRBJ1-1; D is unresolved. The CDR3 sequence is 15 residues long. Trimming cost V 6 bases and J 0 bases, with 14 bases left between them. The germline CDR1 and CDR2 sequences are MNHNY and SVGAGI (reference sequence). The CDR3 region is CASSPPHSLNTEAFF. For the CDR3, the DNA is TGTGCCAGCAGCCCCCCCCACAGCTTGAACACTGAAGCTTTCTTT.

Remarks on this clone: The identical CDR3 is also encoded by other nucleotide sequences in the sample. The chain uses TRBV30 and TRBJ1-2, with D possibly matching TRBD1 (5 bases). CDR3 length: 12 amino acids. Germline CDR1 GTSNPN, CDR2 SVGIG (reference sequence). The germline V and J ends were trimmed by 4 bases and 0 bases, with 6 bases remaining between them. CDR3 nucleotide sequence: TGTGCCTGGACCAGGGCTAACTATGGCTACACCTTC. Protein sequence: CAWTRANYGYTF.

The rearrangement joins TRBV6-5 to TRBJ2-3, with a possible D match to TRBD2 (6 bases). The ends were cut back, 6 bases at V and 0 bases at J, with 13 bases in the middle. This CDR3 contains 15 residues. Germline-derived CDR1 and CDR2 are MNHEY and SVGAGI. The CDR3 region has the DNA TGTGCCAGCAGGAACCTAGCGCCTAGCACAGATACGCAGTATTTT. It encodes CASRNLAPSTDTQYF.